Detailed here is one TCR beta chain. Ten or more counts support this clonotype. It has no known antigen specificity. Per-nucleotide qualities are absent, and no much larger clonotype sits a single base away. The data belong to a study of human T cells and chemical hapten exposure (dated by TCRdb to the early 2020s). For the wider study: For sensitization, 2% DPC in acetone was applied to an approximately 2 cm by approximately 2 cm area of upper inner arm skin. Throughout the study period of roughly 24 weeks, patients also received therapeutic DPC doses to the scalp every week. Patch testing on the upper back used Finn chambers containing 0.01% DPC, with scoring done after 6 days according to International Contact Dermatitis Research Group standards. The patient cohort, mostly female, included alopecia areata with under or over 50% scalp involvement, alopecia totalis and alopecia universalis. The libraries were sequenced as a pool, and the TCR yield per sample differed mostly because of small variations in library volumes within the pool. This study followed changes in the peripheral blood TCR repertoire in vivo during primary and secondary sensitization of alopecia patients to the hapten diphenylcyclopropenone (DPC). Blood samples were taken from patients before sensitization (week 0) and at 2, 6 and about 24 weeks after DPC sensitization. Approximately 28 alopecia patients gave blood for TCR sequencing at one to four time points (pre-sensitization, 2, 6 and 24 weeks).

Including the terminal cysteine and phenylalanine, the CDR3 comprises 13 residues. Left in the record is the CDR3 DNA by itself, 39 bases read in frame from the first base. A distance of 7 bases separates the germline ends of V and J, which lose 3 bases and 4 bases respectively. What the study reported, not specific to this receptor: Expanded TCRs formed significantly more large CDR3 similarity clusters than pre-sensitization or healthy control sets, consistent with antigen-driven responses. Patch test score was positively correlated with the number of PT1 expanded TCRs, with significance at thresholds 8, 16 and 32 but not at 4. All patients had alopecia, a presumed autoimmune disease, so their immune response might differ from that of healthy individuals. DPC sensitization did not change how many TCRs were above 1 in 1000 frequency, and no evidence was found of alterations in global repertoire structure. Repeated subsampling changed both the strength of the expansion versus patch-test correlation and the threshold at which that correlation became significant.

Libraries were built with RACE. TCRdb names NextSeq 500 as the instrument used. During library preparation, unique molecular identifiers were attached to individual cDNA molecules so that TCRs could be counted quantitatively and reproducibly. Each blood RNA sample was used to sequence both TCR alpha and TCR beta chains. As for the authors' bioinformatics: A median of roughly 99,000 TCRs per sample was observed, with a range of about 20,000 to 750,000. V, J and CDR3 annotation of the TCR reads was performed with the Decombinator software suite. For PS versus PT1 abundance plots, all samples were subsampled to the same number of TCRs (28,000). Expanded TCRs were defined as absent before sensitization and observed at least eight times at the 2-week time point. The public reads were quality trimmed at Q25 with fastp and then assembled into clones with MiXCR by TCRdb, keeping productive beta chains. Rows with a matching CDR3 protein are joined into one entry that keeps the most common DNA and genes. These V and J calls originate from TCRdb's pipeline instead of the authors' own analysis. Here the sample has 350,000 to 450,000 distinct CDR3 sequences; 4.5% to 5.5% occur a single time. 2% to 3% of the sample belongs to the ten largest clones.

The time point label for this specimen denotes: pre-sensitization, week 0. The sample's treatment or condition label is to be understood as: therapeutic diphenylcyclopropenone sensitization with weekly scalp DPC. Blood at each patch-test visit was drawn before the patch test was applied. Patients were eligible if aged 18 to 70, diagnosed with alopecia and judged suitable for DPC therapy, and pregnant patients were excluded. Total RNA was extracted from unfractionated whole blood that had been collected in Tempus Blood RNA tubes. The clonotype originates from a woman between 45 and 60 years old with alopecia areata. Some clones in this sample may be carry-over from other donors' samples. Recombination linked TRBV12-3 or TRBV12-4 to TRBJ2-1; TRBD1 could be the D gene, as 5 bases match. The sequencing here drew on whole blood, taken in connection with sensitization to the hapten diphenylcyclopropenone (DPC). The CDR3 in this case is CASSLDKYNEQFF. The DNA sequence is as follows: TGTGCCAGCAGTTTGGACAAGTACAATGAGCAGTTCTTC.